Below, 17 T cell receptor beta chains from the same sample are listed, as sequenced in a study of control samples from healthy donors and cancer patients. The data were produced by immunoSEQ multiplex PCR, yet TCRdb's version contains in-frame clones alone and is incomplete. The sample carries some 96,000 clones, about 92% recorded once. Sequencing input: blood. The receptors stem from a man younger than 30 in good health.

The V gene is TRBV19, the J gene TRBJ2-6; D unclear. The V gene's germline CDR1 is LNHDA and CDR2 SQIVND (reference sequence). CDR3 length: 14 residues. The V end was cut by 7 bases, the J end by 0 bases, with 7 bases between. CDR3 sequence: CASTWDSGANVLTF. CDR3 nucleotide sequence: TGTGCCAGTACCTGGGACTCTGGGGCCAACGTCCTGACTTTC.

This chain links TRBV5-4 with TRBJ1-2, with D perhaps TRBD1 (5 bases). Trimming left V 2 bases short and J 0 bases short, with 14 bases between. This CDR3 comprises 16 residues. CDR1 and CDR2 from the germline V gene are SGHNT and YYREEE (reference sequence). The CDR3 sequence: CASSFLIDSPNYGYTF. CDR3 nucleotide sequence: TGTGCCAGCAGCTTTCTGATTGACAGCCCTAACTATGGCTACACCTTC.

V and J are TRBV4-1 and TRBJ2-3, with D possibly being TRBD2 (5 bases). The germline CDR1 and CDR2 sequences are MGHRA and YSYEKL. Trimming cost V 1 base and J 5 bases, with 10 bases left between them. This CDR3 has 14 amino acids. The DNA of the CDR3 is TGCGCCAGCAGCCAAGCGCCGGGGTTAGATACGCAGTATTTT. This sequence encodes CASSQAPGLDTQYF.

The J gene is TRBJ1-1, the V gene TRBV5-6; 9 nucleotides align to TRBD1. The CDR3 sequence is 15 residues long. V shed 4 bases, J shed 0 bases, and the junction held 4 bases outside the gene matches. Germline loops: CDR1 SGHDT, CDR2 YYEEEE. CDR3 sequence: CASSGGQGMNTEAFF. The CDR3 nucleotides read TGTGCCAGCAGCGGCGGACAGGGGATGAACACTGAAGCTTTCTTT.

The chain carries TRBV12-3 or TRBV12-4 and TRBJ1-4; 7 bases match TRBD1. The CDR3 contains 12 residues. V shed 5 bases, J shed 11 bases, and the junction held 5 bases outside the gene matches. CDR3 residues: CASSPRQGKLFF. For the CDR3, the DNA is TGTGCCAGCAGTCCAAGACAGGGCAAACTGTTTTTT.

This chain links TRBV11-2 with TRBJ1-4, with 9 bases matching TRBD1. Germline trimming cut 5 bases from V and 4 bases from J; bases unmatched to any gene: 5. Per the germline V gene, CDR1 is SGHAT and CDR2 is FQNNGV. The CDR3 runs 15 residues. CDR3 loop: CASSPGTGHNEKLFF. The CDR3, as DNA: TGTGCCAGCAGCCCTGGGACAGGGCATAATGAAAAACTGTTTTTT.

The V call is TRBV18, the J call TRBJ1-1; D is undetermined. Trimming stripped 2 bases from V and 1 base from J, with 8 bases between. The CDR3 extends over 14 amino acids. Germline CDR1 is KGHSH and CDR2 is LQKENI. CDR3 coding DNA: TGTGCCAGCTCACCAAAAGGTGCGAACACTGAAGCTTTCTTT. Protein sequence: CASSPKGANTEAFF.

V and J are TRBV11-2 and TRBJ2-7; D could derive from TRBD1 or TRBD2 (6 bases each). Trimming removed 1 base at V and 0 bases at J, with 13 bases between. In germline, CDR1 is SGHAT, CDR2 FQNNGV. The CDR3 loop spans 16 amino acids. CDR3 nucleotide sequence: TGTGCCAGCAGCTTAGTAGGGGGGACGGTCTCCTACGAGCAGTACTTC. This gives the protein CASSLVGGTVSYEQYF.

The chain uses TRBV5-4 and TRBJ2-7; possible D gene TRBD1, 6 bases. This CDR3 region has 14 residues. Germline assignment: CDR1 SGHNT and CDR2 YYREEE (reference sequence). Trimming took 4 bases from V and 2 from J, leaving 13 bases between them. The CDR3 is CASSPSGVAYEQYF. CDR3 nucleotide sequence: TGTGCCAGCAGCCCCTCAGGGGTTGCCTACGAGCAGTACTTC.

The rearrangement uses TRBV19 and TRBJ1-1; the match to TRBD1 covers 8 bases. Trimming removed 0 bases from V and 0 bases from J; junction bases left unmatched: 3. Germline V gene sequence: CDR1 LNHDA, CDR2 SQIVND (reference sequence). The CDR3 spans 16 residues. CDR3 bases: TGTGCCAGTAGTATAGACGGGACAGGCATGAACACTGAAGCTTTCTTT. Its translation: CASSIDGTGMNTEAFF.

The chain employs TRBV7-8 and TRBJ2-3, with 8 bases identical to TRBD2. Germline CDR1 reads SGHVS; CDR2 reads FQNEAQ. Losses at the gene ends were 3 bases for V and 4 bases for J; bases not matched to a gene: 9. The CDR3 consists of 16 residues. The CDR3 sequence: CASSFPAGVVADTQYF. The CDR3 nucleotides are TGTGCCAGCAGCTTCCCAGCGGGAGTAGTGGCAGATACGCAGTATTTT.

The chain couples TRBV27 to TRBJ2-7; D is perhaps TRBD1 (6 bases). In germline, CDR1 is MNHEY, CDR2 SMNVEV (reference sequence). V lost 4 bases and J 1 base, leaving 17 bases between the germline ends. The length of the CDR3 is 16 residues. This CDR3 is CASSYAPPGVSYEQYF. In DNA, the CDR3 is TGTGCCAGCAGTTACGCCCCTCCAGGGGTATCCTACGAGCAGTACTTC.

Concerning this clone itself: Other DNA sequences of this sample code for an identical CDR3. The CDR3 here is CASSLSRGGEKLFF. In DNA, the CDR3 is TGTGCCAGCAGCCTAAGCAGGGGCGGTGAAAAACTGTTTTTT. The chain carries TRBV7-9 and TRBJ1-4, with D possibly TRBD1 on 6 matching bases. Between the trimmed V and J ends, which lost 5 bases and 7 bases, there was a span of 14 bases. The CDR3 loop spans 14 amino acids. CDR1 is SEHNR, CDR2 FQNEAQ, per germline (reference sequence). Based on the CDR3 plus reference TRBV7-9 and TRBJ1-4, the full variable domain is DTGVSQNPRHKITKRGQNVTFRCDPISEHNRLYWYRQTLGQGPEFLTYFQNEAQLEKSRLLSDRFSAERPKGSFSTLEIQRTEQGDSAMYLCASSLSRGGEKLFFGSGTQLSVL.

The gene calls are TRBV19 and TRBJ1-1; no firm D call. The CDR3 spans 13 residues. From germline, CDR1 is LNHDA and CDR2 SQIVND (reference sequence). V dropped 5 bases and J dropped 0 bases, with 7 bases sitting between them. The CDR3 loop reads CASSLVLNTEAFF. Here the CDR3 DNA reads TGTGCCAGTAGTTTAGTCCTGAACACTGAAGCTTTCTTT. The full variable domain, rest sourced from reference TRBV19 and TRBJ1-1, is DGGITQSPKYLFRKEGQNVTLSCEQNLNHDAMYWYRQDPGQGLRLIYYSQIVNDFQKGDIAEGYSVSREKKESFPLTVTSAQKNPTAFYLCASSLVLNTEAFFGQGTRLTVV.

The chain joins TRBV19 to TRBJ1-5, with 8 bases aligning to TRBD1. J was trimmed by 2 bases and V by 6 bases; bases with no gene match: 18. Germline V gene lookup returns CDR1 LNHDA and CDR2 SQIVND (reference sequence). The CDR3 contains 19 residues. DNA of the CDR3: TGTGCCAGTAGCCTACATTTGGACAGGGACGATTCGGGCAATCAGCCCCAGCATTTT. Protein product: CASSLHLDRDDSGNQPQHF.

This sequence joins TRBV6-2 or TRBV6-3 and TRBJ1-1, with D uncertain. V shed 5 bases and J shed 8 bases, with 15 bases lying between them. Germline V gives CDR1 MNHEY, CDR2 SVGEGT. The CDR3 is 13 amino acids. CDR3 residues: CASSQHPGKEAFF. The DNA for the CDR3 is TGTGCCAGCAGTCAGCACCCCGGGAAGGAAGCTTTCTTT.

The CDR3 DNA sequence: TGCAGCGTGTTCTCAGGGGCGAACTCCTACGAGCAGTACTTC. It translates to CSVFSGANSYEQYF. The chain is built from TRBV29-1 and TRBJ2-7; possible D gene TRBD1, 6 bases. Germline V gene data show CDR1 as SQVTM and CDR2 as ANQGSEA. The CDR3 loop spans 14 amino acids. The germline V and J ends were trimmed by 6 bases and 0 bases, with 15 bases remaining between them.